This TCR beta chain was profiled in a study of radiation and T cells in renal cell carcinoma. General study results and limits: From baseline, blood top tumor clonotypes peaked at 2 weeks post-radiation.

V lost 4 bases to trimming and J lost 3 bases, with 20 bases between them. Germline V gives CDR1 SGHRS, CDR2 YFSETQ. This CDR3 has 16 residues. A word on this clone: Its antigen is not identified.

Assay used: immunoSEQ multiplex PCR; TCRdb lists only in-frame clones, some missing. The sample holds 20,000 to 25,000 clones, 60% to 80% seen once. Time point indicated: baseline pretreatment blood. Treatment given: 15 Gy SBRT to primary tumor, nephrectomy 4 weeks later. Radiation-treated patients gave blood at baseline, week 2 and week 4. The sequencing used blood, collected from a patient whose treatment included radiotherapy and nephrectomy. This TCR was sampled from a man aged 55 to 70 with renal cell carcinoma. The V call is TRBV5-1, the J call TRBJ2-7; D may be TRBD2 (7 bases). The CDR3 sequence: CASSPLVAGADYEQYF. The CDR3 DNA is TGCGCCAGCAGCCCCTTAGTCGCGGGGGCTGACTACGAGCAGTACTTC.